This is a list of T cell receptor beta chains from one sample in a study of Tregs in tolerant kidney transplant recipients. TCRdb's table, derived via immunoSEQ multiplex PCR, lists solely in-frame clones and lacks some. The table records tens of thousands of clones, about 98% of them present only once. Source: CD4+ T cells from blood, taken before the transplant. These receptors all come from a human donor who received a combined kidney and bone marrow transplant. The CDR3 runs from the conserved cysteine through the conserved F or W. A D gene is named only where the DNA matches it firmly. Rows give clone size only sometimes, using once, few, many, or a class for an expanded clone.

J: TRBJ2-7; V: TRBV11-1; D: TRBD2; size: .; DNA: TGTGCCAGCAGCTTTTGGGAGGGAGTCGTGTACGAGCAGTACTTC; CDR3: CASSFWEGVVYEQYF
J: TRBJ2-3; V: TRBV11-2; D: .; size: .; DNA: TGTGCCAGCAGCTTAGTGTTACCGTCACTAGGTCGGGCAGATACGCAGTATTTT; CDR3: CASSLVLPSLGRADTQYF
J: TRBJ1-6; V: TRBV7-6; D: TRBD1; size: .; DNA: TGTGCCAGCAGCTTAACCCGACAGGGGAATTCACCCCTCCACTTT; CDR3: CASSLTRQGNSPLHF
J: TRBJ2-7; V: TRBV2; D: .; size: .; DNA: TGTGCCAGCCGTCCGGAGAGCTACGAGCAGTACTTC; CDR3: CASRPESYEQYF
J: TRBJ2-5; V: TRBV7-2; D: TRBD2; size: .; DNA: TGTGCCAGCAGCTTCCAGCGGGGGATACAAGAGACCCAGTACTTC; CDR3: CASSFQRGIQETQYF
J: TRBJ2-1; V: TRBV7-2; D: .; size: .; DNA: TGTGCCAGCAGCCTCCCGGGGGACGATCGCAATGAGCAGTTCTTC; CDR3: CASSLPGDDRNEQFF
J: TRBJ2-2; V: TRBV4-2; D: .; size: once; DNA: TGTGCCAGCAGCCCGCGGGACAGCTCCACCGGGGAGCTGTTTTTT; CDR3: CASSPRDSSTGELFF
J: TRBJ1-2; V: TRBV7-2; D: .; size: .; DNA: TGTGCCAGCAGCTTTTCGGCAGGCAGCTATGGCTACACCTTC; CDR3: CASSFSAGSYGYTF
J: TRBJ1-1; V: TRBV27; D: .; size: .; DNA: TGTGCCAGCAGCCCTCGAGGGAACACTGAAGCTTTCTTT; CDR3: CASSPRGNTEAFF
J: TRBJ2-1; V: TRBV2; D: .; size: .; DNA: TGTGCCAGGCGGGGAGACTACAATGAGCAGTTCTTC; CDR3: CARRGDYNEQFF
J: TRBJ2-3; V: TRBV7-9; D: TRBD2; size: .; DNA: TGTGCCAGCAGCCGAACCCGGACTAGCGGGAGATTCACAGATACGCAGTATTTT; CDR3: CASSRTRTSGRFTDTQYF
J: TRBJ2-3; V: TRBV19; D: TRBD2; size: .; DNA: TGTGCCAGTAGTAACCCGGGGGGTAACACAGATACGCAGTATTTT; CDR3: CASSNPGGNTDTQYF
J: TRBJ2-7; V: TRBV28; D: TRBD1; size: .; DNA: TGTGCCAGCAGGACCGGGACAGAACTCTACGAGCAGTACTTC; CDR3: CASRTGTELYEQYF
J: TRBJ1-2; V: TRBV7-2; D: TRBD1; size: once; DNA: TGTGCCAGCAGCTTAGCGGGGGACAGGTTCTATGGCTACACCTTC; CDR3: CASSLAGDRFYGYTF
J: TRBJ1-1; V: TRBV25-1; D: .; size: once; DNA: TGTGCCAGCTCACCCGGGCAGGGGAGTTTTTCGCACACTGAAGCTTTCTTT; CDR3: CASSPGQGSFSHTEAFF
J: TRBJ1-1; V: TRBV7-8; D: TRBD1; size: .; DNA: TGTGCCAGCAGCGCGGGGACAGCCACTGAAGCTTTCTTT; CDR3: CASSAGTATEAFF
J: TRBJ1-1; V: TRBV28; D: .; size: .; DNA: TGTGCCAGCAGTTCAACAGGGATCCCTGAAGCTTTCTTT; CDR3: CASSSTGIPEAFF
J: TRBJ2-7; V: TRBV5-1; D: .; size: .; DNA: TGCGCCAGCAGCTTAACTGCCCCCTACGAGCAGTACTTC; CDR3: CASSLTAPYEQYF
J: TRBJ1-1; V: TRBV27; D: .; size: once; DNA: TGTGCCAGCATTCCCTGGGGGAGAGGGGGCACTGAAGCTTTCTTT; CDR3: CASIPWGRGGTEAFF
J: TRBJ1-3; V: TRBV28; D: .; size: once; DNA: TGTGCCAGCAGTTTAAGTCCGGGGTTCTACCGAAACACCATATATTTT; CDR3: CASSLSPGFYRNTIYF
J: TRBJ2-7; V: TRBV19; D: TRBD1; size: .; DNA: TGTGCCAGTAGTATCATAGGGGGACAGGGGCGGTACGAGCAGTACTTC; CDR3: CASSIIGGQGRYEQYF
J: TRBJ1-1; V: TRBV10-3; D: TRBD1; size: .; DNA: TGTGCCATCAGTGAAACAGGGGTCCCGAACACTGAAGCTTTCTTT; CDR3: CAISETGVPNTEAFF
J: TRBJ1-1; V: TRBV15; D: .; size: .; DNA: TGTGCCACCAGCAGTGACGTTAGCGGAGCTTTCTTT; CDR3: CATSSDVSGAFF
J: TRBJ2-3; V: TRBV2; D: TRBD2; size: once; DNA: TGTGCCAGCAGGAGGACTAGCGGCTACAATAGCGGGAGAGGGGCAGATACGCAGTATTTT; CDR3: CASRRTSGYNSGRGADTQYF
J: TRBJ2-1; V: TRBV10-3; D: .; size: .; DNA: TGTGCCATCAGTGCGGTGGAGGGAATGAATGAGCAGTTCTTC; CDR3: CAISAVEGMNEQFF
J: TRBJ2-5; V: TRBV29-1; D: TRBD2; size: .; DNA: TGCAGCGTTGATCTAGCGGGGGTGGAGACCCAGTACTTC; CDR3: CSVDLAGVETQYF
J: TRBJ1-4; V: TRBV4-3; D: TRBD1; size: .; DNA: TGCGCCAGCAGCCAAGGGGGCGTGACAGGGGGGGAAAAACTGTTTTTT; CDR3: CASSQGGVTGGEKLFF
J: TRBJ1-1; V: TRBV5-8; D: TRBD1; size: once; DNA: TGTGCCAGCAGCTTGGCACAGGGGGCGTTTACTGAAGCTTTCTTT; CDR3: CASSLAQGAFTEAFF
J: TRBJ2-3; V: TRBV5-1; D: .; size: .; DNA: TGCGCCAGCAGCTTCGGGGTGGGCACAGATACGCAGTATTTT; CDR3: CASSFGVGTDTQYF
J: TRBJ1-1; V: TRBV10-3; D: .; size: .; DNA: TGTGCCATCAGTGAGGGACAAATTGAAGCTTTCTTT; CDR3: CAISEGQIEAFF
J: TRBJ1-4; V: TRBV5-1; D: .; size: .; DNA: TGCGCCAGCAGCTTTCGGGGGGATAATGAAAAACTGTTTTTT; CDR3: CASSFRGDNEKLFF
J: TRBJ1-3; V: TRBV4-1; D: TRBD1; size: once; DNA: TGCGCCAGCAGCCTTAGGGGGCTTTCTGGAAACACCATATATTTT; CDR3: CASSLRGLSGNTIYF
J: TRBJ2-5; V: TRBV9; D: TRBD1; size: .; DNA: TGTGCCAGCAGCGCGCTATCCGGGACAGGGGTACGGGAGACCCAGTACTTC; CDR3: CASSALSGTGVRETQYF
J: TRBJ1-2; V: TRBV5-6; D: .; size: .; DNA: TGTGCCAGCAGCCCCCCAGGAAGAGCTGCCCGTGGCTACACCTTC; CDR3: CASSPPGRAARGYTF
J: TRBJ2-2; V: TRBV7-3; D: .; size: .; DNA: TGTGCCAGCAGCTCCTCGGAGGGGTTAGCCGGGGAGCTGTTTTTT; CDR3: CASSSSEGLAGELFF
J: TRBJ2-1; V: TRBV7-3; D: TRBD2; size: .; DNA: TGTGCCAGCAGCTTAGGACTAGCGGGCCACAATGAGCAGTTCTTC; CDR3: CASSLGLAGHNEQFF
J: TRBJ2-5; V: TRBV11-3; D: .; size: .; DNA: TGTGCCAGCAGCTTAGGCCAGCAAGAGACCCAGTACTTC; CDR3: CASSLGQQETQYF
J: TRBJ2-3; V: TRBV28; D: .; size: .; DNA: TGTGCCAGCATCCGGAGGAGCACAGATACGCAGTATTTT; CDR3: CASIRRSTDTQYF
J: TRBJ2-7; V: TRBV28; D: .; size: .; DNA: TGTGCCAGCAGGTTACAGGGAGGTGGTTACGAGCAGTACTTC; CDR3: CASRLQGGGYEQYF
J: TRBJ2-3; V: TRBV5-5; D: .; size: once; DNA: TGTGCCAGCAGCTTGGTTTCGGTAGATACGCAGTATTTT; CDR3: CASSLVSVDTQYF
J: TRBJ2-1; V: TRBV6-5; D: .; size: .; DNA: TGTGCCAGCAGTTACGGCGGAAGCTCCTACAATGAGCAGTTCTTC; CDR3: CASSYGGSSYNEQFF
J: TRBJ2-5; V: TRBV30; D: .; size: .; DNA: TGTGCCTGGAGTGACGGAACGGTATCAGGGACCCAGTACTTC; CDR3: CAWSDGTVSGTQYF
J: TRBJ2-3; V: TRBV19; D: TRBD2; size: .; DNA: TGTGCCAGTAGTCCGGGGGGGATCATCAAGCACTATACGCAGTATTTT; CDR3: CASSPGGIIKHYTQYF
J: TRBJ1-3; V: TRBV2; D: TRBD1; size: .; DNA: TGTGCCAGCAGTTACATCTCTAGGGACAGGGCGGCTGGAAACACCATATATTTT; CDR3: CASSYISRDRAAGNTIYF
J: TRBJ2-5; V: TRBV7-9; D: TRBD2; size: .; DNA: TGTGCCAGCAGCCTTAGCGGGAGTGGAGAGACCCAGTACTTC; CDR3: CASSLSGSGETQYF
J: TRBJ1-4; V: TRBV7-9; D: .; size: .; DNA: TGTGCCAGCAGCCGCACGCGGGGATCTAATGAAAAACTGTTTTTT; CDR3: CASSRTRGSNEKLFF
J: TRBJ1-1; V: TRBV14; D: .; size: .; DNA: TGTGCCAGCAGCCAAGAACGGAGCACTGAAGCTTTCTTT; CDR3: CASSQERSTEAFF
J: TRBJ1-4; V: TRBV4-3; D: .; size: .; DNA: TGCGCCAGCAGCCAAGGACGGGGGGGACATAGTAATGAAAAACTGTTTTTT; CDR3: CASSQGRGGHSNEKLFF
J: TRBJ1-3; V: TRBV30; D: .; size: .; DNA: TGTGCCTGGAGTGTACAGGGCTTCTCTGGAAACACCATATATTTT; CDR3: CAWSVQGFSGNTIYF
J: TRBJ1-1; V: TRBV10-3; D: TRBD1; size: .; DNA: TGTGCCACTCGAGGGGGCGTCAATATGAACACTGAAGCTTTCTTT; CDR3: CATRGGVNMNTEAFF
J: TRBJ1-4; V: TRBV28; D: .; size: .; DNA: TGTGCCAGCAGTTTCCTACAGGCGTATAATGAAAAACTGTTTTTT; CDR3: CASSFLQAYNEKLFF
J: TRBJ2-7; V: TRBV7-3; D: TRBD2; size: .; DNA: TGTGCCAGCAGCCCCCCCCCTGGGACTAGCGGGGGTCCCTACGAGCAGTACTTC; CDR3: CASSPPPGTSGGPYEQYF
J: TRBJ1-2; V: TRBV6-6; D: .; size: .; DNA: TGTGCCAGCTCACATGGGGCCAGAAACTATGGCTACACCTTC; CDR3: CASSHGARNYGYTF
J: TRBJ2-1; V: TRBV19; D: TRBD2; size: .; DNA: TGTGCCAGCACCGCCGGACTAGCTCCTTACAATGAGCAGTTCTTC; CDR3: CASTAGLAPYNEQFF
J: TRBJ2-1; V: TRBV19; D: .; size: .; DNA: TGTGCCAGTAGTGTCAGGGGAGGGGATGAGCAGTTCTTC; CDR3: CASSVRGGDEQFF
J: TRBJ2-2; V: TRBV10-2; D: TRBD2; size: .; DNA: TGCGCCAGTAAAATAGCGGGAGGGATAAACACCGGGGAGCTGTTTTTT; CDR3: CASKIAGGINTGELFF